A single sample gave rise to the 4 T cell receptor beta chains below, sequenced in a study of CD8 T cells in ankylosing spondylitis. TCRdb analysed the 5' RACE reads with MiXCR anew, one entry per CDR3 protein. The table has about 200,000 distinct CDR3 sequences, roughly 12% seen once; the top ten hold 16%. Sample: blood, either unsorted or a sorted T cell fraction (not recorded which). Source of these receptors: a male donor with ankylosing spondylitis or in good health (not recorded which).

The CDR3 sequence is CASSRIEDSYNEQFF. DNA for the CDR3: TGTGCCAGCAGCCGCATAGAAGACTCCTACAATGAGCAGTTCTTC. The chain has TRBV7-9 and TRBJ2-1; D unresolved. V lost 5 bases and J 0 bases, leaving 11 bases between the germline ends. The CDR3 loop spans 15 amino acids. Germline lookup yields CDR1 SEHNR and CDR2 FQNEAQ (reference sequence).

The table lists this clonotype with a few counts. J is TRBJ1-2 and V is TRBV29-1, with 7 bases fitting TRBD1. The CDR3 is 11 residues long. The germline CDR1 and CDR2 sequences are SQVTM and ANQGSEA. This CDR3 is CSDDRAGGYTF. For the CDR3, the DNA is TGCAGTGACGACAGGGCGGGTGGCTACACCTTC.

This clonotype was found a few times. This sequence joins TRBV12-3 or TRBV12-4 and TRBJ2-5; D unclear. The V end lost 3 bases, the J end lost 10 bases, and 12 bases lay between the germline ends. The CDR3 is 12 amino acids. For the CDR3, the DNA is TGTGCCAGCAGTTTCCGACCGGCAGGCCAGTACTTC. This sequence encodes CASSFRPAGQYF.

This clonotype turned up a few times. The rearrangement links TRBV29-1 to TRBJ2-7; 10 bases map to TRBD2. Germline values: CDR1 SQVTM, CDR2 ANQGSEA. J was trimmed by 2 bases and V by 4 bases; bases with no gene match: 2. The CDR3 contains 13 residues. The chain's CDR3 is CSVGLAGTYEQYF. The CDR3, as DNA: TGCAGCGTTGGACTAGCGGGTACCTACGAGCAGTACTTC.